The present T cell receptor beta chain was sequenced within a study of T cell clones after liver transplantation. Looking at the study overall: Pre-transplant mixed lymphocyte reactions yielded third-party-reactive TCRbeta sequences as comparators for graft-donor-reactive sequences.

Method: immunoSEQ multiplex PCR; TCRdb's copy keeps in-frame clones and lacks some. The sample records 60,000 or so clones, 71% being singletons. This CDR3 contains 18 residues. Unmatched junction bases numbered 12, after V lost 3 bases and J lost 6 bases. Germline V gene lookup returns CDR1 KGHSH and CDR2 LQKENI. The source material was CD4+ T cells from blood, sampled before liver transplant. This clonotype originated in a human donor who received a liver transplant. V usage is TRBV18 and J usage is TRBJ1-6, with 9 bases that match TRBD1. CDR3 nucleotide sequence: TGTGCCAGCTCACCGCCCCGGACAGGGGCCGCGACTAATTCACCCCTCCACTTT. It encodes CASSPPRTGAATNSPLHF.